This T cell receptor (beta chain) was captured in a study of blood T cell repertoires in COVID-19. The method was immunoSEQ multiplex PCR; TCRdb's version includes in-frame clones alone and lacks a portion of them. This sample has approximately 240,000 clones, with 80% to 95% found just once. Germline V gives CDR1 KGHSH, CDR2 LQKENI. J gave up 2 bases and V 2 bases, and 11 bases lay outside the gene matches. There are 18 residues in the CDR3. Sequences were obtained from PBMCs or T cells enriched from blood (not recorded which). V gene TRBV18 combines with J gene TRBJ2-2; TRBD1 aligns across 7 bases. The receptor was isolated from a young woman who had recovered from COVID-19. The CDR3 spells CASSPSTGMGLNTGELFF. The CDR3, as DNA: TGTGCCAGCTCACCATCGACAGGGATGGGGCTTAACACCGGGGAGCTGTTTTTT. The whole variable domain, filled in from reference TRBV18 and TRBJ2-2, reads NAGVMQNPRHLVRRRGQEARLRCSPMKGHSHVYWYRQLPEEGLKFMVYLQKENIIDESGMPKERFSAEFPKEGPSILRIQQVVRGDSAAYFCASSPSTGMGLNTGELFFGEGSRLTVL.